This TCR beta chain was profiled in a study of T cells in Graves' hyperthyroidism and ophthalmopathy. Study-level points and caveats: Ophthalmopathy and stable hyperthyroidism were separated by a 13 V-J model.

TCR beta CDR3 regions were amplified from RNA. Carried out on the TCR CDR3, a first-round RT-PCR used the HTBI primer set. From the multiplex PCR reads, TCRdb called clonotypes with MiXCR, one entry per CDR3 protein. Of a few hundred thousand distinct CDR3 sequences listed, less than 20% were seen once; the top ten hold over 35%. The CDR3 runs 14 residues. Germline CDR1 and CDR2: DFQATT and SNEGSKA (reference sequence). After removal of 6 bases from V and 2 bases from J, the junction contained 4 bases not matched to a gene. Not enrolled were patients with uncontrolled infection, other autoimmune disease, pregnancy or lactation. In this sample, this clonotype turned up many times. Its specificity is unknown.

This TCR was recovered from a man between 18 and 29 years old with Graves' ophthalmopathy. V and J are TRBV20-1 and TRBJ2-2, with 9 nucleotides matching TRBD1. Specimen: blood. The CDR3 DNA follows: TGCAGTGCACCGGGACAGGGTAACACCGGGGAGCTGTTTTTT. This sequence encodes CSAPGQGNTGELFF.